The source of this T cell receptor beta chain is a study of blood T cell repertoires in COVID-19. Per the authors' pipeline: Amplified reference gene primers provided the basis for estimating nucleated cell counts. TCRdb's copy holds only in-frame clones and misses some; the assay was immunoSEQ multiplex PCR. That table gives V, J and clone size, and the DNA gave D and trimming. The repertoire has approximately 70,000 clones, around 86% of them found once; the top ten carry under 15%. This CDR3 is 16 amino acids long. V lost 4 bases to trimming and J lost 5 bases; unmatched junction nucleotides: 6. Germline loops: CDR1 SGDLS, CDR2 YYNGEE.

The V and J genes are TRBV9 and TRBJ2-5, with 15 bases lining up with TRBD2. This receptor was taken from a woman in her sixties or seventies with acute or convalescent COVID-19. Sequenced: peripheral blood. The CDR3 region has the DNA TGTGCCAGCAGCCAGGGGACTAGCGGGGGGCAGGAGACCCAGTACTTC. Translating gives CASSQGTSGGQETQYF.